This is a list of T cell receptor beta chains from one sample in a study of blood T cell repertoires in COVID-19. TCRdb keeps only in-frame clones here, not all; method: immunoSEQ multiplex PCR. The table includes roughly 300,000 clones, approximately 81% detected once. The sample was PBMCs or T cells enriched from blood (not recorded which). Source of these receptors: a woman aged 50 to 65 who had recovered from COVID-19. Both conserved end residues are part of each CDR3. Each record gives: V gene, clone size, D gene, J gene, CDR3 length, CDR3 protein, CDR3 DNA. A D gene is named only where the DNA matches it firmly. Only part of the rows carry a size: once, few, many, or a class if the clone is expanded.

TRBV29-1	once	NA	TRBJ1-3	13	CSVEQGSGNTIYF	TGCAGCGTTGAGCAGGGCTCTGGAAACACCATATATTTT
TRBV27	NA	TRBD1	TRBJ2-7	14	CASSWTGDRIEQYF	TGTGCCAGCAGTTGGACAGGGGATCGTATCGAGCAGTACTTC
TRBV2	NA	TRBD1	TRBJ2-2	18	CASSEAARQGFGTGELFF	TGTGCCAGCAGTGAAGCAGCGAGACAGGGGTTTGGCACCGGGGAGCTGTTTTTT
TRBV27	few	TRBD1	TRBJ1-2	14	CASRGRDRDYGYTF	TGTGCCAGCAGAGGCCGGGACAGGGATTATGGCTACACCTTC
TRBV5-1	NA	NA	TRBJ1-2	13	CASSLGSGDGYTF	TGCGCCAGCAGCTTGGGGTCCGGAGATGGCTACACCTTC
TRBV9	NA	TRBD2	TRBJ2-3	16	CASSVTAGGYSDTQYF	TGTGCCAGCAGCGTGACAGCGGGGGGTTACTCGGATACGCAGTATTTT
TRBV18	once	TRBD1	TRBJ1-5	14	CASSPTGKDQPQHF	TGTGCCAGCTCACCGACAGGGAAAGATCAGCCCCAGCATTTT
TRBV29-1	many	NA	TRBJ1-1	8	CSVRGAFF	TGCAGCGTCAGGGGAGCTTTCTTT
TRBV6-1	NA	TRBD1	TRBJ1-5	16	CASSGGQGNGNQPQHF	TGTGCCAGCAGTGGTGGACAGGGAAATGGCAATCAGCCCCAGCATTTT
TRBV5-4	NA	TRBD2	TRBJ2-6	17	CASSLTAGAFGANVLTF	TGTGCCAGCAGCTTGACAGCGGGAGCTTTTGGGGCCAACGTCCTGACTTTC
TRBV2	NA	NA	TRBJ2-2	15	CASRAGTRNTGELFF	TGTGCCAGCAGGGCCGGGACAAGGAACACCGGGGAGCTGTTTTTT